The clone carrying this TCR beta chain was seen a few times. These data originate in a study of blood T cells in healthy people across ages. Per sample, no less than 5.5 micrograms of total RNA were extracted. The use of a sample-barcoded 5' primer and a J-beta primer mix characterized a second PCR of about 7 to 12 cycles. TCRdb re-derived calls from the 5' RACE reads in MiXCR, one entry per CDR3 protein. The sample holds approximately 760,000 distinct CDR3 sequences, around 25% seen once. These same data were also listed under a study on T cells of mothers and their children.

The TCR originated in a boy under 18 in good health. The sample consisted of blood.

The CDR3 nucleotides read TGTGCCAGCAGCCCCTATGGGACCCCCTCCTACGAGCAGTACTTC. Amino acid sequence: CASSPYGTPSYEQYF. The gene calls are TRBV11-2 and TRBJ2-7; perhaps D is TRBD1 or TRBD2 (5 bases each). Per germline, CDR1 SGHAT and CDR2 FQNNGV. CDR3 length equals 15 residues. V was clipped by 5 bases and J by 0 bases, with 14 bases between them.